These 16 T cell receptor beta chains originate from one sample sequenced in a study of long-term antiretroviral therapy in people with HIV. At survey level, the immunoSEQ assay was run in its v3.0 version. Clones were sequenced by immunoSEQ multiplex PCR, and TCRdb holds only the in-frame ones, with some missing. The sample holds fewer than 30,000 clones; 85% to 90% are singletons and the top ten take under 5.5%. This specimen was unsorted PBMCs, taken roughly 2.6 years after starting antiretroviral therapy. Receptors originate from a middle-aged man with HIV.

Only a few counts were recorded for this clone. V gene TRBV19 combines with J gene TRBJ2-1; D is unclear. The CDR3 length is 13 residues. The V gene's germline CDR1 is LNHDA and CDR2 SQIVND (reference sequence). Between the trimmed V and J ends, which lost 6 bases and 6 bases, there was a span of 12 bases. Written as DNA, the CDR3 is TGTGCCAGTAGGACTGCCGTTAGCAATGAGCAGTTCTTC. As protein: CASRTAVSNEQFF.

The V call is TRBV6-5, the J call TRBJ1-2; tentatively, D is TRBD1 (6 bases). In germline, CDR1 is MNHEY, CDR2 SVGAGI. The length of the CDR3 is 15 residues. V was clipped by 6 bases and J by 4 bases, with 18 bases between them. Here the CDR3 reads CASSSEFRTAYGYTF. For the CDR3, the DNA is TGTGCCAGCAGCTCTGAGTTTAGGACAGCCTATGGCTACACCTTC.

The chain employs TRBV15 and TRBJ1-5; D is ambiguous. The CDR3 is 14 residues long. Germline lookup yields CDR1 LNHNV and CDR2 YYDKDF (reference sequence). V shed 0 bases and J shed 2 bases, with 5 bases lying between them. CDR3 residues: CATSRDLGNQPQHF. The CDR3 nucleotides are TGTGCCACCAGCAGAGATCTGGGCAATCAGCCCCAGCATTTT.

This chain joins TRBV7-2 and TRBJ1-4, with 12 bases lining up with TRBD1. The germline V gene encodes CDR1 SGHTA and CDR2 FQGNSA. The CDR3 length is 17 residues. Trimming took 6 bases from V and 4 from J; bases not matched to a gene: 9. Written as DNA, the CDR3 is TGTGCCAGCAGTCAAGGGACAGGGGGCATCATTAATGAAAAACTGTTTTTT. Translating gives CASSQGTGGIINEKLFF.

The chain employs TRBV4-3 and TRBJ1-1, with D perhaps matching TRBD1 (6 bases). CDR1 is LGHNA and CDR2 is YSLEER in the germline V gene. This CDR3 is built from 13 residues. Trimming cost V 8 bases and J 1 base, with 11 bases left between them. CDR3 loop: CASRGQGNTEAFF. CDR3 sequence (DNA): TGCGCCAGCCGGGGGCAGGGGAACACTGAAGCTTTCTTT.

The chain employs TRBV19 and TRBJ1-6; D remains ambiguous. Germline lookup yields CDR1 LNHDA and CDR2 SQIVND (reference sequence). The ends were cut back, 6 bases at V and 10 bases at J, with 16 bases in the middle. This CDR3 comprises 14 residues. DNA of the CDR3: TGTGCCAGTAGCCCCTATGGGGAACGATCACCCCTCCACTTT. Protein: CASSPYGERSPLHF. Together with reference TRBV19 and TRBJ1-6, the CDR3 gives the full variable domain: DGGITQSPKYLFRKEGQNVTLSCEQNLNHDAMYWYRQDPGQGLRLIYYSQIVNDFQKGDIAEGYSVSREKKESFPLTVTSAQKNPTAFYLCASSPYGERSPLHFGNGTRLTVT.

The chain combines TRBV19 with TRBJ2-3; no firm D call. V lost 7 bases to trimming and J lost 6 bases, with 8 bases between them. This CDR3 has 11 residues. Per the germline V gene, CDR1 is LNHDA and CDR2 is SQIVND (reference sequence). CDR3 DNA sequence: TGTGCCAGTACCGCCGGGGATACGCAGTATTTT. Translated, it gives CASTAGDTQYF.

As concerns this clone: Compared with germline, one end of the junction differs, possibly owing to a read error. The J gene is TRBJ1-1, the V gene TRBV30; D is ambiguous. The CDR3 length is 11 residues. From germline, CDR1 is GTSNPN and CDR2 SVGIG (reference sequence). DNA of the CDR3: TGTGCCTGGAGTGTACGTCTCGCGCCGAAATTT. Translating gives CAWSVRLAPKF.

The rearrangement links TRBV4-3 to TRBJ2-2; possible D gene TRBD1, 5 bases. The CDR3 runs to 13 residues. V was clipped by 3 bases and J by 5 bases, with 7 bases between them. Germline values: CDR1 LGHNA, CDR2 YSLEER. CDR3 nucleotides: TGCGCCAGCAGCCAGACAGAGACCGGGGAGCTGTTTTTT. Its protein product is CASSQTETGELFF.

V gene TRBV5-4 combines with J gene TRBJ2-2; 9 bases map to TRBD2. Looked up from germline, CDR1 is SGHNT and CDR2 is YYREEE (reference sequence). This CDR3 contains 16 residues. Trimming cost V 0 bases and J 2 bases; bases outside gene matches: 2. The CDR3 region has the DNA TGTGCCAGCAGCTTGGTAGCGGGGGTAAACACCGGGGAGCTGTTTTTT. Amino acids: CASSLVAGVNTGELFF.

This chain uses TRBV4-3 with TRBJ2-1, with 11 bases lining up with TRBD2. Germline CDR1 and CDR2: LGHNA and YSLEER. The CDR3 length is 16 residues. V was clipped by 0 bases and J by 6 bases; unmatched bases: 4. The CDR3 sequence is CASSQELAGEGNEQFF. Here the CDR3 DNA reads TGCGCCAGCAGCCAAGAACTAGCGGGAGAAGGCAATGAGCAGTTCTTC.

The rearrangement joins TRBV27 to TRBJ2-3; 8 bases fit TRBD1. Germline assignment: CDR1 MNHEY and CDR2 SMNVEV (reference sequence). The CDR3 loop spans 15 amino acids. Losses at the gene ends were 6 bases for V and 2 bases for J; bases not matched to a gene: 7. The CDR3 DNA is TGTGCCAGCAGCCGAGGGACAGGATACACAGATACGCAGTATTTT. Its translation is CASSRGTGYTDTQYF.

J is TRBJ1-5 and V is TRBV28; D gene ambiguous. Between the trimmed V and J ends, which lost 5 bases and 4 bases, there was a span of 9 bases. The germline V gene encodes CDR1 MDHEN and CDR2 SYDVKM. The CDR3 sequence is 13 residues long. This chain's CDR3 is CASSDSFNQPQHF. CDR3 in DNA: TGTGCCAGCAGTGACTCCTTTAATCAGCCCCAGCATTTT.

The chain couples TRBV5-1 to TRBJ2-7; the match to TRBD1 covers 7 bases. From germline, CDR1 is SGHRS and CDR2 YFSETQ. The CDR3 length is 16 residues. The V and J ends lost 3 bases and 4 bases, in that order; junction bases with no gene match: 13. CDR3 sequence (DNA): TGCGCCAGCAGCTCGGGACAGCTGAGGGCCAAATACGAGCAGTACTTC. Translating gives CASSSGQLRAKYEQYF. The whole variable domain, remainder taken from reference TRBV5-1 and TRBJ2-7, is KAGVTQTPRYLIKTRGQQVTLSCSPISGHRSVSWYQQTPGQGLQFLFEYFSETQRNKGNFPGRFSGRQFSNSRSEMNVSTLELGDSALYLCASSSGQLRAKYEQYFGPGTRLTVT.

CDR3 DNA: TGTGCCTGGACCATGAGGGCCACGGGCTACTCTGGAAACACCATATATTTT. This sequence encodes CAWTMRATGYSGNTIYF. The rearrangement uses TRBV30 and TRBJ1-3; unclear D gene. The CDR3 loop spans 17 amino acids. Germline values: CDR1 GTSNPN, CDR2 SVGIG (reference sequence). Deletions cut 4 bases from V and 0 bases from J, with 19 bases between. Supplemented by reference TRBV30 and TRBJ1-3, the full variable domain reads SQTIHQWPATLVQPVGSPLSLECTVEGTSNPNLYWYRQAAGRGLQLLFYSVGIGQISSEVPQNLSASRPQDRQFILSSKKLLLSDSGFYLCAWTMRATGYSGNTIYFGEGSWLTVV.

The chain has TRBV2 and TRBJ1-2; D is unresolved. The CDR3 totals 13 residues. CDR1 is SNHLY, CDR2 FYNNEI, per germline. The V end lost 5 bases, the J end lost 5 bases, and 12 bases lay between the germline ends. The CDR3 nucleotides are TGTGCCAGCAGTACCGGGGAGCATTATGGCTACACCTTC. Translation: CASSTGEHYGYTF.